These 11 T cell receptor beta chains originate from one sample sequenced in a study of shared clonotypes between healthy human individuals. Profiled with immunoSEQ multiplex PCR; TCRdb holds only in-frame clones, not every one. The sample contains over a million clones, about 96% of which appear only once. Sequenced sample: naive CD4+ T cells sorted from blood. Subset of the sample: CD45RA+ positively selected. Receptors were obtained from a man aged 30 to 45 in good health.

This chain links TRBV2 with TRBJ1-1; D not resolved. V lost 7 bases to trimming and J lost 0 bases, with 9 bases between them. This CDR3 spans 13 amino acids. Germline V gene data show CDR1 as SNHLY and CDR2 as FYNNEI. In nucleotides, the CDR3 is TGTGCCAGCACGCGGGAGGTGAACACTGAAGCTTTCTTT. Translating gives CASTREVNTEAFF.

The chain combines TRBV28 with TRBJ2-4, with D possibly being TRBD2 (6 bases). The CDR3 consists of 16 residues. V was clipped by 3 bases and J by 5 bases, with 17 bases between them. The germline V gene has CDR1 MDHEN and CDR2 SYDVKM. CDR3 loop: CASSFGSLGRQNIQYF. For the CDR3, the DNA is TGTGCCAGCAGTTTCGGGAGCTTGGGACGACAAAACATTCAGTACTTC. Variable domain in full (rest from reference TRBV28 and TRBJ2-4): DVKVTQSSRYLVKRTGEKVFLECVQDMDHENMFWYRQDPGLGLRLIYFSYDVKMKEKGDIPEGYSVSREKKERFSLILESASTNQTSMYLCASSFGSLGRQNIQYFGAGTRLSVL.

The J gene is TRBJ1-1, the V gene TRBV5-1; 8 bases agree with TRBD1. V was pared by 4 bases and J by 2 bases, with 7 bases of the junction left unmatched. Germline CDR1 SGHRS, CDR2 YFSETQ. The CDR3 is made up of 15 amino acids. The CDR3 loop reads CASSRVTGANTEAFF. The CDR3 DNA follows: TGCGCCAGCAGCCGCGTGACAGGGGCTAACACTGAAGCTTTCTTT.

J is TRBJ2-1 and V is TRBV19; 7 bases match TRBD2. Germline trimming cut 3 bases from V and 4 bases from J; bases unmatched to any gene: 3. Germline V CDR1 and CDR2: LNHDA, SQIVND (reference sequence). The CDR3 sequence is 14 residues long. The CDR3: CASSILADYNEQFF. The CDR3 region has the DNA TGTGCCAGTAGTATTCTAGCGGATTACAATGAGCAGTTCTTC.

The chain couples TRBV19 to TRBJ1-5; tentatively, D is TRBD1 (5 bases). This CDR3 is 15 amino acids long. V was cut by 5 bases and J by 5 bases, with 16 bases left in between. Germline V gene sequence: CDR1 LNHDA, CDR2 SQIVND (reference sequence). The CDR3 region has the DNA TGTGCCAGTAGTTGGGGCGCAGGGCGGCATCAGCCCCAGCATTTT. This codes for CASSWGAGRHQPQHF. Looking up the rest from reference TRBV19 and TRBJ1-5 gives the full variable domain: DGGITQSPKYLFRKEGQNVTLSCEQNLNHDAMYWYRQDPGQGLRLIYYSQIVNDFQKGDIAEGYSVSREKKESFPLTVTSAQKNPTAFYLCASSWGAGRHQPQHFGDGTRLSIL.

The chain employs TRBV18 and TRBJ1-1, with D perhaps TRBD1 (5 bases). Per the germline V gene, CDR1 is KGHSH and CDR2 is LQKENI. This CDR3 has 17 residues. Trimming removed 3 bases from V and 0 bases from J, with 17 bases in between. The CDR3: CASSPLKSGRLNTEAFF. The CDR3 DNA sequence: TGTGCCAGCTCACCTCTGAAATCAGGGAGATTGAACACTGAAGCTTTCTTT.

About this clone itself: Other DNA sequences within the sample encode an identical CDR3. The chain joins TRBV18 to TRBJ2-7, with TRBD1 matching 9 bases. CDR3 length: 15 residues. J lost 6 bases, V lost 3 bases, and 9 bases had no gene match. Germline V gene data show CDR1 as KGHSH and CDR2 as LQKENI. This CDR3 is CASSPPGQGLGEQYF. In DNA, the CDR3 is TGTGCCAGCTCACCTCCGGGACAGGGACTCGGCGAGCAGTACTTC. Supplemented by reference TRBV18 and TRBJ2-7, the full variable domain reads NAGVMQNPRHLVRRRGQEARLRCSPMKGHSHVYWYRQLPEEGLKFMVYLQKENIIDESGMPKERFSAEFPKEGPSILRIQQVVRGDSAAYFCASSPPGQGLGEQYFGPGTRLTVT.

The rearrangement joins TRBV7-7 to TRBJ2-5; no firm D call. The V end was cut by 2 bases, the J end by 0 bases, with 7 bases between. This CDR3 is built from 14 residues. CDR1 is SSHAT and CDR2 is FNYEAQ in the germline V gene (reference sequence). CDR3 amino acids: CASSLSGYQETQYF. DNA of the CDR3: TGTGCCAGCAGCTTATCAGGCTACCAAGAGACCCAGTACTTC.

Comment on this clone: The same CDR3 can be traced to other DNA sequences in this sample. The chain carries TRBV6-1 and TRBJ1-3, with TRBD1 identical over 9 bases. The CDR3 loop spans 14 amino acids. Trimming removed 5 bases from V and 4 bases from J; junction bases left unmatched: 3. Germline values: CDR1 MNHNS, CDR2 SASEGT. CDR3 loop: CASSTQGAGNTIYF. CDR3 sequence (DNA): TGTGCCAGCAGTACACAGGGGGCGGGAAACACCATATATTTT.

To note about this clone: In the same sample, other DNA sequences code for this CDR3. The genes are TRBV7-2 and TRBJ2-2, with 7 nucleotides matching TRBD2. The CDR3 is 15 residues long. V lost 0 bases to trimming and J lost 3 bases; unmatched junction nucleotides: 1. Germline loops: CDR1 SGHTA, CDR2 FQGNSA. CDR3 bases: TGTGCCAGCAGCTTAGCGGGAGGGTACACCGGGGAGCTGTTTTTT. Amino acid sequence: CASSLAGGYTGELFF.

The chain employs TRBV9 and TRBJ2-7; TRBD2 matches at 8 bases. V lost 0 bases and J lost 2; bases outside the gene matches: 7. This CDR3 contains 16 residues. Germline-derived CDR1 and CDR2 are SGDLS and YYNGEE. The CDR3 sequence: CASSVDRLAGPYEQYF. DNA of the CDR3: TGTGCCAGCAGCGTAGATAGGCTAGCGGGCCCCTACGAGCAGTACTTC.